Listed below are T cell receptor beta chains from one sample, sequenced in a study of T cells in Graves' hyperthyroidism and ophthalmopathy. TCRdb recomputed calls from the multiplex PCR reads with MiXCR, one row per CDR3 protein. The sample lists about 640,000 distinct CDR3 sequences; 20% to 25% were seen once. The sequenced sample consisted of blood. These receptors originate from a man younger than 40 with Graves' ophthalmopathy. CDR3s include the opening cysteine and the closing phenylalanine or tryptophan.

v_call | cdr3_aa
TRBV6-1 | CASRTSGMNEQFF
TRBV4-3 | CASSQDEQGIENSPLHF
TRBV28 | CASSQTGVNSPLHF
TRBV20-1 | CSAREAEKLFF
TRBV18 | CASSPRSTGGRNTEAFF
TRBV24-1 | CATSGAGQGSGNTIYF
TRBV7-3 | CASSLRISGTYNEQFF
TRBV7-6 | CASSLTGGRSYEQYF
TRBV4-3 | CASSQDMSGSVDEQYF
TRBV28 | CASSLDGSANTEAFF
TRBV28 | CASSLESGTLQETQYF
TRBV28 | CASSSNYQNIQYF
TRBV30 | CAWSSGAHEQFF
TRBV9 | CASSVALVWGANTGELFF
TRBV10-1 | CASSARLGGADTQYF
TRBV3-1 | CASSQPGLAGLYFYEQYF
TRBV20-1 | CSAHKLLAGGRNEQFF
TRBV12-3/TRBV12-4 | CASSFAGRGGQPQHF
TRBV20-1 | CSARATGTAQYSNQPQHF
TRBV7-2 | CASSSRTSGSVF
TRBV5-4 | CASSTDMYEQYF
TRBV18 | CASSPPQSLYNEQFF
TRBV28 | CASSFSQGGEKLFF
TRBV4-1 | CASSLGTSGSDEQYF
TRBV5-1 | CASSVGSAGDPDTQYF
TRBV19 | CASGKGKLNSPLHF
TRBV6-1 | CASSGLAGGDEQYF
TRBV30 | CAWRTPGQGPREPQHF
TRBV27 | CASSPNRENTEAFF
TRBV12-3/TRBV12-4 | CASSGDRGRAFF
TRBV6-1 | CASSRQGEGNQPQHF
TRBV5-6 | CASSYRDQPYNEQFF
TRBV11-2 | CASSLRGLAFTGELFF
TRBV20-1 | CSASRESYEQYF
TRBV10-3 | CAISEGEGSNQPQHF
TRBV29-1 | CSVEIRKGTGYNEQFF
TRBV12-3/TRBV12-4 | CASRHREETEAFF
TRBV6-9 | CASSYGGGPYNEQFF
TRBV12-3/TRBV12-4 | CASGQGDYGYTF
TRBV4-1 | CASSQASSGGSYEQYF
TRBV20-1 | CSASSGISYEQCF
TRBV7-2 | CASSPQKRASGQETQYF
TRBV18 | CASSPPASSYNEQFF
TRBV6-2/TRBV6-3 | CASKVRVGETQYF
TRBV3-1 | CASSIRGEHEKLFF
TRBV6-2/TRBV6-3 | CATPTGIEPQHF
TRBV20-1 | CSAPHLGLAGSPYEQYF
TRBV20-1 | CSARDFTGEGSTGELFF
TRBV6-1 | CASSRAVETQYF
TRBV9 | CASSAAGRSYEQYF
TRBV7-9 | CASSLFRVGQPQHF
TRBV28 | CASSSDRASSYEQYF
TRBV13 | CASSTGRDYEQYF
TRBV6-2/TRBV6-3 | CASGTGGLGEKLFF
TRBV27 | CASISRSGGYTF
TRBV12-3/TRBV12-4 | CASRRLVVGSNTGELFF
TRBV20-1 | CSARVGSANTGELFF
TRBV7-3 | CASSSLRGDSNNEQFF
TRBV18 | CASSPDRNEQYF